This TCR beta chain was recovered during a study of T cell repertoires in cytomegalovirus infection. Study at large: Public TCR beta signatures provided an indication of both CMV infection and a matching HLA type.

A single record per CDR3 protein comes from TCRdb applying MiXCR to the reads. The sample records roughly 720,000 distinct CDR3 sequences, approximately 40% being singletons. This clonotype was seen at least ten times. Germline V gene sequence: CDR1 MGHDK, CDR2 SYGVNS. Trimming removed 1 base at V and 5 bases at J, with 5 bases between. This CDR3 contains 12 residues. The chain uses TRBV25-1 and TRBJ2-5, with D hard to call. The sample comprised PBMCs. The TCR was taken from a human donor in good health (CMV status not recorded). Some clones in this sample may be carry-over from other donors' samples. CDR3 coding DNA: TGTGCCAGCAGTGAATTGGGCGAGACCCAGTACTTC. Translation: CASSELGETQYF.